This T cell receptor beta chain was identified during a study of Graves' ophthalmopathy and Graves' hyperthyroidism. The study amplified TCR beta CDR3 regions using RNA transcripts. RT-PCR in the first round used HTBI primers; a second-round multiplex PCR followed. TCRdb itself ran the multiplex PCR reads through MiXCR, one entry per CDR3 protein. The table records 1 million to 1.3 million distinct CDR3 sequences, about 40% of them present only once. Reliance was placed on clinical symptoms, serum thyroxine, TRAb, thyroid ultrasound and orbital computed tomography for diagnosis. The material sequenced was peripheral blood or thyroid tissue (not recorded which). The TCR originated in an adult man with Graves' hyperthyroidism.

The CDR3 loop is CSVEVPLVSSGNTIYF. CDR3 DNA: TGCAGCGTTGAGGTTCCGCTAGTGAGCTCTGGAAACACCATATATTTT. The chain links TRBV29-1 to TRBJ1-3; D is unresolved. Trimming stripped 3 bases from V and 0 bases from J, with 15 bases between. The V gene's germline CDR1 is SQVTM and CDR2 ANQGSEA. The CDR3 is 16 residues long.